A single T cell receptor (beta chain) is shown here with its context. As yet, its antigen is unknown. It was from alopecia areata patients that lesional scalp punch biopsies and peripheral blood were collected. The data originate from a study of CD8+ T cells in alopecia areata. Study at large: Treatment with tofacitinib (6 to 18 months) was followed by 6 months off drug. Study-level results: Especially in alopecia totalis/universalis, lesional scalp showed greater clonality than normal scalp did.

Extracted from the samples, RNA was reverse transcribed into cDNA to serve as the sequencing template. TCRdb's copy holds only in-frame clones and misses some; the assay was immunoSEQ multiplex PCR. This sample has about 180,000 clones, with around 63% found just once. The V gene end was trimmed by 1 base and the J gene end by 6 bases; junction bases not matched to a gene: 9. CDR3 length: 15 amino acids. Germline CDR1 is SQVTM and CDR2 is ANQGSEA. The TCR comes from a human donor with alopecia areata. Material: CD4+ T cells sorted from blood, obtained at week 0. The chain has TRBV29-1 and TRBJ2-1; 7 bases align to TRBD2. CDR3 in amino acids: CSVEGGLGRGNEQFF. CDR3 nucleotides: TGCAGCGTTGAAGGTGGACTAGGAAGGGGCAATGAGCAGTTCTTC.